Below are 8 T cell receptor beta chains sequenced from a single sample in a study of early T cells in non-severe SARS-CoV-2 infection. MiXCR, applied by TCRdb to the 5' RACE reads, yields one record per CDR3 protein. The sample shows tens of thousands of distinct CDR3 sequences, 15% of them seen only once. The sample in question was whole blood, obtained at baseline. Every receptor here comes from an adult who was a healthcare worker with PCR-confirmed SARS-CoV-2 infection or an uninfected control (not recorded which).

This clonotype appeared a few times. V and J are TRBV18 and TRBJ2-1; no clear D gene. Between the trimmed V and J ends, which lost 3 bases and 0 bases, there was a span of 9 bases. Germline V gene lookup returns CDR1 KGHSH and CDR2 LQKENI. The CDR3 spans 15 residues. This CDR3 reads CASSPDSISYNEQFF. CDR3 sequence (DNA): TGTGCCAGCTCACCCGACTCGATCTCCTACAATGAGCAGTTCTTC. The full variable domain, with the rest looked up from reference TRBV18 and TRBJ2-1, is NAGVMQNPRHLVRRRGQEARLRCSPMKGHSHVYWYRQLPEEGLKFMVYLQKENIIDESGMPKERFSAEFPKEGPSILRIQQVVRGDSAAYFCASSPDSISYNEQFFGPGTRLTVL.

In regard to this clonotype: This may come from a read error, since a much larger clone is one base off. This rearrangement joins TRBV28 to TRBJ1-2; perhaps TRBD1 as D (5 bases). V was trimmed by 3 bases and J by 6 bases, leaving 8 bases between them. The germline CDR1 and CDR2 sequences are MDHEN and SYDVKM. The CDR3 runs 12 residues. CDR3 residues: CASSLWDDGYTF. CDR3 DNA sequence: TGTGCCAGCAGTTTGTGGGACGATGGCTACACCTTC.

This clonotype was counted only a few times. The chain combines TRBV12-3 or TRBV12-4 with TRBJ1-5; 8 bases are shared with TRBD1. Trimming cost V 6 bases and J 0 bases; bases outside gene matches: 13. This CDR3 is 18 amino acids long. CDR3: CASSFSRQGFYSNQPQHF. Written as DNA, the CDR3 is TGTGCCAGCAGCTTTTCGCGACAGGGGTTTTATAGCAATCAGCCCCAGCATTTT.

This chain links TRBV19 with TRBJ2-1; D is uncertain. CDR1 is LNHDA and CDR2 is SQIVND in the germline V gene (reference sequence). The CDR3 runs 12 residues. Trimming cost V 3 bases and J 4 bases, with 4 bases left between them. The CDR3 sequence: CASSIPYNEQFF. The CDR3 DNA follows: TGTGCCAGTAGTATCCCATACAATGAGCAGTTCTTC.

This clonotype was recorded a few times. The chain recombines TRBV24-1 with TRBJ2-3; D is unclear. The germline gives CDR1 KGHDR, CDR2 SFDVKD. The CDR3 is 15 amino acids. V lost 5 bases and J lost 0, with 11 bases in between. In DNA, the CDR3 is TGTGCCACCAGTGGCAGGCAGATAAGCACAGATACGCAGTATTTT. This encodes CATSGRQISTDTQYF.

This clonotype has more than one count but fewer than ten. V and J are TRBV10-1 and TRBJ1-2, with unresolved D. Germline CDR1 and CDR2: WNHNN and SYGVQD (reference sequence). This CDR3 contains 14 residues. Between the trimmed V and J ends, which lost 0 bases and 2 bases, there was a span of 7 bases. CDR3 residues: CASSESTVNYGYTF. CDR3 in DNA: TGCGCCAGCAGTGAGTCGACGGTGAACTATGGCTACACCTTC.

In its sample, this clonotype was seen a few times. This chain connects TRBV10-1 to TRBJ2-1, with D possibly TRBD1 on 6 matching bases. CDR3 size: 16 residues. The V end was cut by 4 bases, the J end by 7 bases, with 20 bases between. CDR1 is WNHNN and CDR2 is SYGVQD in the germline V gene (reference sequence). The CDR3 protein is CASSGGTTGRLNEQFF. CDR3 nucleotide sequence: TGCGCCAGCAGTGGAGGGACAACGGGCCGCCTTAATGAGCAGTTCTTC.

The chain combines TRBV2 with TRBJ2-7, with unresolved D. The CDR3 runs 13 residues. CDR1 is SNHLY, CDR2 FYNNEI, per germline. V shed 2 bases and J shed 7 bases, with 12 bases lying between them. Written as DNA, the CDR3 is TGTGCCAGCAGTGAATTTAGGGCCTCGGAGCAGTACTTC. The encoded protein is CASSEFRASEQYF.